These 12 T cell receptor beta chains share one sample of origin, sequenced in a study of T cells in Graves' hyperthyroidism and ophthalmopathy. RNA transcripts provided the source from which TCR beta CDR3 regions were amplified. RT-PCR in the first round (using the HTBI primer set) targeted the TCR CDR3. TCRdb reanalysed the multiplex PCR reads using MiXCR and keeps one entry per CDR3 protein. The sample includes around 530,000 distinct CDR3 sequences, roughly a sixth of them seen just once. The sample consisted of blood. These TCRs come from a woman in her late teens or twenties with Graves' ophthalmopathy.

This rearrangement joins TRBV6-2 or TRBV6-3 to TRBJ2-5, with TRBD2 matching over 12 bases. Germline V gives CDR1 MNHEY, CDR2 SVGEGT. Trimming at V came to 6 bases and at J to 4 bases, leaving 6 bases not matched to a gene. The CDR3 length is 15 residues. CDR3 protein: CASSPSGRARETQYF. In nucleotides, the CDR3 is TGTGCCAGCAGCCCTAGCGGGAGGGCCCGAGAGACCCAGTACTTC.

The V and J genes are TRBV7-9 and TRBJ2-1, with TRBD2 as a possible D gene (6 bases). Germline lookup yields CDR1 SEHNR and CDR2 FQNEAQ (reference sequence). This CDR3 is built from 15 residues. With 4 bases removed from V and 10 bases from J, the gap between germline ends came to 20 bases. CDR3 loop: CASSSPGAQRLEQFF. DNA for the CDR3: TGTGCCAGCAGCTCACCGGGAGCACAAAGGTTGGAGCAGTTCTTC.

This clonotype was recorded a few times. The rearrangement links TRBV6-1 to TRBJ1-1, with D perhaps matching TRBD1 (5 bases). Germline V lookup: CDR1 MNHNS, CDR2 SASEGT. V shed 3 bases and J shed 7 bases, with 12 bases lying between them. The CDR3 consists of 13 residues. CDR3 region: CASSDGTKLEAFF. The CDR3 nucleotides read TGTGCCAGCAGTGATGGGACGAAGCTTGAAGCTTTCTTT.

V and J are TRBV20-1 and TRBJ1-1, with 8 positions matching TRBD1. J lost 0 bases, V lost 6 bases, and 3 bases had no gene match. The germline V gene has CDR1 DFQATT and CDR2 SNEGSKA (reference sequence). This CDR3 comprises 13 residues. The CDR3 reads CSARTGLNTEAFF. CDR3 in DNA: TGCAGTGCACGGACAGGGTTGAACACTGAAGCTTTCTTT.

This clonotype was observed at least ten times. This rearrangement joins TRBV2 to TRBJ1-2, with a tentative D call TRBD1 (5 bases). CDR1 and CDR2 from the germline V gene are SNHLY and FYNNEI. This CDR3 contains 11 residues. Trimming took off 5 bases at V and 6 bases at J, with 7 bases between the two ends. This CDR3 reads CASSLTDGYTF. DNA of the CDR3: TGTGCCAGCAGTTTGACAGATGGCTACACCTTC.

The chain links TRBV9 to TRBJ1-1, with a possible D match to TRBD1 (5 bases). The germline V and J ends were trimmed by 2 bases and 4 bases, with 9 bases remaining between them. The CDR3 sequence is 13 residues long. Per the germline V gene, CDR1 is SGDLS and CDR2 is YYNGEE. This CDR3 reads CASSVVQGTEAFF. The CDR3 DNA reads TGTGCCAGCAGCGTCGTGCAGGGCACTGAAGCTTTCTTT.

This clonotype showed up many times. This sequence joins TRBV28 and TRBJ2-7; a weak D match, TRBD1 (6 bases). The V end was cut by 2 bases, the J end by 1 base, with 15 bases between. This CDR3 is 16 amino acids long. Looked up from germline, CDR1 is MDHEN and CDR2 is SYDVKM. The CDR3 sequence: CASSLNRQEMSYEQYF. DNA for the CDR3: TGTGCCAGCAGTTTAAACCGACAGGAAATGTCCTACGAGCAGTACTTC.

This clonotype was seen repeatedly, ten times or more. The chain joins TRBV2 to TRBJ2-3; D possibly corresponds to TRBD2 (5 bases). Germline V gene lookup returns CDR1 SNHLY and CDR2 FYNNEI. V lost 8 bases to trimming and J lost 0 bases, with 12 bases between them. This CDR3 has 14 amino acids. CDR3 in amino acids: CASGDSGSTDTQYF. CDR3 nucleotide sequence: TGTGCCAGCGGAGATTCGGGGAGCACAGATACGCAGTATTTT.

The V and J genes are TRBV6-1 and TRBJ2-3; maybe TRBD1 (5 bases). The germline gives CDR1 MNHNS, CDR2 SASEGT. There are 17 residues in the CDR3. V lost 5 bases to trimming and J lost 3 bases, with 21 bases between them. CDR3 in amino acids: CASSKGAETRHTDTQYF. CDR3 DNA: TGTGCCAGCAGTAAAGGGGCCGAGACAAGACATACAGATACGCAGTATTTT.

In the case of this clonotype: A much larger clone differs from this one at a single base, so this may be a read error. The gene calls are TRBV6-2 or TRBV6-3 and TRBJ2-7, with D unclear. This CDR3 has 12 residues. Germline V gives CDR1 MNHEY, CDR2 SVGEGT. The germline V and J ends were trimmed by 11 bases and 2 bases, with 13 bases remaining between them. CDR3 sequence: CAGHNLAYEQYF. The CDR3 DNA reads TGTGCCGGCCACAATCTGGCCTACGAGCAGTACTTC.

CDR3 protein: CASSSLAGGQPQHF. The CDR3 region has the DNA TGTGCCAGCAGCTCCCTGGCGGGGGGTCAGCCCCAGCATTTT. The V and J genes are TRBV5-4 and TRBJ1-5; D is possibly TRBD1 (5 bases). This CDR3 has 14 amino acids. The V gene lost 3 bases and the J gene lost 6 bases, with 13 bases spanning the gap. Germline CDR1 SGHNT, CDR2 YYREEE (reference sequence).

The gene calls are TRBV10-3 and TRBJ2-1, with 9 bases aligning to TRBD2. The V and J ends lost 0 bases and 7 bases, in that order; junction bases with no gene match: 4. This CDR3 spans 15 amino acids. Germline V lookup: CDR1 ENHRY, CDR2 SYGVKD. The CDR3 loop is CAISESGGGENEQFF. The CDR3 nucleotides are TGTGCCATCAGTGAGTCGGGCGGGGGGGAAAATGAGCAGTTCTTC.